This T cell receptor beta chain was retrieved from a study of T-cell reconstitution after alpha-beta-depleted transplantation in children. The J segment lost 4 bases and the V segment lost 4 bases, leaving 8 bases of the junction unmatched. The CDR3 has 15 residues. Germline lookup yields CDR1 SGHRS and CDR2 YFSETQ. Molecular barcoding with unique molecular identifiers was used for the TCRbeta library. TCRdb reprocessed the PCR reads with MiXCR, giving one entry per CDR3 protein. Here the sample spans a few hundred thousand distinct CDR3 sequences, 8.5% to 10% being singletons. The rearrangement uses TRBV5-1 and TRBJ2-3; 8 nucleotides agree with TRBD1. This receptor was taken from a human donor who donated a stem cell graft to a child with acute lymphoblastic leukemia. This material consisted of PBMCs from the stem cell graft donor, taken from the stem cell graft. The CDR3, as DNA: TGCGCCAGCAGCATCCTAGGACAGGGTTCAGATACGCAGTATTTT. Amino acids: CASSILGQGSDTQYF. The complete variable domain, with remaining parts taken from reference TRBV5-1 and TRBJ2-3, reads KAGVTQTPRYLIKTRGQQVTLSCSPISGHRSVSWYQQTPGQGLQFLFEYFSETQRNKGNFPGRFSGRQFSNSRSEMNVSTLELGDSALYLCASSILGQGSDTQYFGPGTRLTVL.